These 11 T cell receptor beta chains share one sample of origin, sequenced in a study of blood T cell repertoires in COVID-19. Sequenced by immunoSEQ multiplex PCR; TCRdb stores in-frame clones only, minus some. The sample shows a few hundred thousand clones, around 90% of them seen only once. The specimen sequenced was PBMCs or T cells enriched from blood (not recorded which). These receptors were collected from a middle-aged woman who had recovered from COVID-19.

This sequence joins TRBV7-9 and TRBJ2-7; 8 nucleotides align to TRBD1. CDR1 and CDR2 (germline): SEHNR, FQNEAQ (reference sequence). The CDR3 covers 15 residues. V shed 4 bases and J 5 bases; nucleotides not matched to a gene: 10. The CDR3 spells CASSSPDRGPNEQYF. The CDR3 nucleotides are TGTGCCAGCAGCTCACCTGACAGGGGCCCGAACGAGCAGTACTTC.

The V gene is TRBV19, the J gene TRBJ2-1; 11 bases are shared with TRBD1. Germline assignment: CDR1 LNHDA and CDR2 SQIVND (reference sequence). V lost 5 bases, J lost 3 bases, and 6 bases stayed unmatched. The CDR3 has 16 amino acids. The CDR3 sequence: CASSAWGQGGYNEQFF. The CDR3 DNA follows: TGTGCCAGTAGTGCCTGGGGACAGGGGGGCTACAATGAGCAGTTCTTC.

This chain uses TRBV4-3 with TRBJ2-1; 10 bases match TRBD1. V gave up 1 base and J gave up 8 bases; unmatched junction bases: 8. Germline-derived CDR1 and CDR2 are LGHNA and YSLEER. The CDR3 runs 16 residues. CDR3 protein: CASSQAGTGVRDEQFF. In DNA, the CDR3 is TGCGCCAGCAGCCAAGCCGGGACAGGGGTTCGGGATGAGCAGTTCTTC.

The V and J genes are TRBV20-1 and TRBJ2-3; possibly TRBD2 for D (6 bases). This CDR3 has 11 residues. Germline-derived CDR1 and CDR2 are DFQATT and SNEGSKA (reference sequence). Between the trimmed V and J ends, which lost 6 bases and 7 bases, there was a span of 11 bases. In DNA, the CDR3 is TGCAGTGCCCCGGAGGGGTATACGCAGTATTTT. Translated, it gives CSAPEGYTQYF.

This clone was seen more than once but under ten times. The chain links TRBV3-1 (or the pseudogene TRBV3-2) to TRBJ2-1, with D hard to call. The V end was cut by 0 bases, the J end by 0 bases, with 6 bases between. In germline, CDR1 is LGHDT, CDR2 YNNKEL (reference sequence). The CDR3 has 15 residues. In DNA form, the CDR3 reads TGTGCCAGCAGCCAAGAGGCAGTCTCCTACAATGAGCAGTTCTTC. Protein: CASSQEAVSYNEQFF.

V usage is TRBV19 and J usage is TRBJ2-5, with 12 bases lining up with TRBD2. Trimming took 2 bases from V and 4 from J; bases not matched to a gene: 14. Germline CDR1 reads LNHDA; CDR2 reads SQIVND (reference sequence). The CDR3 contains 19 residues. The CDR3 protein is CASSISPSTSGRLRETQYF. CDR3 bases: TGTGCCAGTAGTATATCCCCATCGACTAGCGGGAGATTAAGAGAGACCCAGTACTTC.

The rearrangement links TRBV4-1 to TRBJ2-7, with a tentative D call TRBD2 (6 bases). The CDR3 contains 21 residues. V was shortened by 0 bases and J by 6 bases, with 33 bases between the two germline ends. Germline V gives CDR1 MGHRA, CDR2 YSYEKL. In nucleotides, the CDR3 is TGCGCCAGCAGCCAAGATTTTATCGGGGGACTTAGCGGCCCCAGAGGTCCCGAGCAGTACTTC. Translated, it gives CASSQDFIGGLSGPRGPEQYF.

V usage is TRBV5-6 and J usage is TRBJ2-5; D call uncertain. The germline gives CDR1 SGHDT, CDR2 YYEEEE. The CDR3 totals 12 residues. Trimming took off 4 bases at V and 5 bases at J, with 9 bases between the two ends. CDR3 region: CASSLSRETQYF. CDR3 in DNA: TGTGCCAGCAGCCTTTCCCGGGAGACCCAGTACTTC.

The J gene is TRBJ2-5, the V gene TRBV7-8, with 9 bases identical to TRBD1. This CDR3 is built from 17 residues. V trimming: 1 base; J trimming: 1 base; junction bases outside the gene matches: 7. In germline, CDR1 is SGHVS, CDR2 FQNEAQ. CDR3 region: CASSLVHGTGLQETQYF. The DNA of the CDR3 is TGTGCCAGCAGCTTAGTCCATGGGACAGGGCTCCAAGAGACCCAGTACTTC.

The gene calls are TRBV7-8 and TRBJ1-4, with D perhaps TRBD1 (6 bases). The length of the CDR3 is 15 residues. Trimming took off 7 bases at V and 4 bases at J, with 16 bases between the two ends. Germline V gene data show CDR1 as SGHVS and CDR2 as FQNEAQ. The CDR3 DNA reads TGTGCCAGCACCCCTAACAGGGACATTAATGAAAAACTGTTTTTT. Amino acid sequence: CASTPNRDINEKLFF.

The chain joins TRBV7-3 to TRBJ2-7, with a possible D match to TRBD2 (6 bases). This CDR3 comprises 15 residues. Trimming stripped 2 bases from V and 6 bases from J, with 17 bases between. The V gene's germline CDR1 is SGHTA and CDR2 FQGTGA. CDR3 sequence: CASSLSPGALVEQYF. CDR3 coding DNA: TGTGCCAGCAGCTTATCCCCGGGAGCCTTGGTCGAGCAGTACTTC.